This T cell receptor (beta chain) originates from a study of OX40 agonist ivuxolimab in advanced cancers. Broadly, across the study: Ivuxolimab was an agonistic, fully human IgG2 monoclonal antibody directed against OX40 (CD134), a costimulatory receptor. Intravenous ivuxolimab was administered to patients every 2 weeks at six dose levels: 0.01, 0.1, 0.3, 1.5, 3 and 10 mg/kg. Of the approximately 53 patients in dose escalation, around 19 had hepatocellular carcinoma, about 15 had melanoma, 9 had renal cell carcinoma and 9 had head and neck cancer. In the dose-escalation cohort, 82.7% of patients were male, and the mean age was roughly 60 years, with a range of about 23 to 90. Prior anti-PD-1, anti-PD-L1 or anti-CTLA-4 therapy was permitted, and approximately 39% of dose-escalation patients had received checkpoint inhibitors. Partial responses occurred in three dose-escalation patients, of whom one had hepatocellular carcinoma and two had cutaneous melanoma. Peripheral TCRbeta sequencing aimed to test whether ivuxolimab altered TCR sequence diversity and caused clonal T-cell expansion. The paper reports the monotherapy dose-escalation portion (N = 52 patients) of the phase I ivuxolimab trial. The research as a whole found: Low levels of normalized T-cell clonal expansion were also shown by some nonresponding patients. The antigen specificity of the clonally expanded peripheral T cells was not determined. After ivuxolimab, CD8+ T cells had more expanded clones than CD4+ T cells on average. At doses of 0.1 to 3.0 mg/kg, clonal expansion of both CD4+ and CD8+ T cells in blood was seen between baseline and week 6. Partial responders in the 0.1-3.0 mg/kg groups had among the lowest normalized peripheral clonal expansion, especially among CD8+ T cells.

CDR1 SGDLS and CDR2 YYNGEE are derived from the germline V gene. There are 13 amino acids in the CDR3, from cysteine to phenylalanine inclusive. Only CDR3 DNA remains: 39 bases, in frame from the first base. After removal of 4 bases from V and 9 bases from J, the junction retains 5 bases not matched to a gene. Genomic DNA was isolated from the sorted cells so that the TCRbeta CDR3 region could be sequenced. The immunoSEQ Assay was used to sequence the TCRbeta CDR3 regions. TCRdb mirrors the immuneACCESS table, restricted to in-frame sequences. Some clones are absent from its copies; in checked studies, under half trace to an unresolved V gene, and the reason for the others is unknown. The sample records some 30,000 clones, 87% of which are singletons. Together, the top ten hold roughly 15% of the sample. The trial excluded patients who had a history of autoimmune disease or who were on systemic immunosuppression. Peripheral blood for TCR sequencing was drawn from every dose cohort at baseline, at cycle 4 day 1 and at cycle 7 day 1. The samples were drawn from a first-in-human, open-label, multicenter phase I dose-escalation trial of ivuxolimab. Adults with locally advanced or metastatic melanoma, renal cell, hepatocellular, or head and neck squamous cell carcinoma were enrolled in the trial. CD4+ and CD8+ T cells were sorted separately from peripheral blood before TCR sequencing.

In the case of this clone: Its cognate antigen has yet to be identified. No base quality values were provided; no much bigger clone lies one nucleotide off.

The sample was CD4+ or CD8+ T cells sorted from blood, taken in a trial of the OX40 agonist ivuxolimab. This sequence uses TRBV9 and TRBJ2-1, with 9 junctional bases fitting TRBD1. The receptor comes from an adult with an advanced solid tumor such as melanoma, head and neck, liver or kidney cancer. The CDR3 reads CASSLRTGAEQFF. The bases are TGTGCCAGCAGCTTGCGGACAGGGGCTGAGCAGTTCTTC.